Sequencing of this T cell receptor beta chain was carried out in a study of CD8 T cells in Susac syndrome. Germline V gene sequence: CDR1 LGHDT, CDR2 YNNKEL (reference sequence). Trimming took 6 bases from V and 4 from J; bases not matched to a gene: 7. The CDR3 sequence is 15 residues long. A quantity of roughly 0.5 to 1 ug RNA underwent reverse transcription using random hexamers. Amplification of TCR beta CDR3 by immunoSEQ multiplex PCR spanned 54 Vbeta and 13 Jbeta. Each CDR3 protein gets one entry after TCRdb re-called the immunoSEQ multiplex PCR reads with MiXCR. Here the sample spans about 130,000 distinct CDR3 sequences, about 90% being singletons. FACS enriched CD8+ TEMRA cells, while bulk CD8+ and CD4+ were negatively isolated.

This clonotype was sampled from a human donor with multiple sclerosis. The chain has TRBV3-1 and TRBJ2-3; 10 nucleotides match TRBD2. The sequenced sample was CD8+ T cells from PBMCs. The CDR3 region has the DNA TGTGCCAGCAGTCAGCGGGAGGGCGGGGCAGATACGCAGTATTTT. It translates to CASSQREGGADTQYF.